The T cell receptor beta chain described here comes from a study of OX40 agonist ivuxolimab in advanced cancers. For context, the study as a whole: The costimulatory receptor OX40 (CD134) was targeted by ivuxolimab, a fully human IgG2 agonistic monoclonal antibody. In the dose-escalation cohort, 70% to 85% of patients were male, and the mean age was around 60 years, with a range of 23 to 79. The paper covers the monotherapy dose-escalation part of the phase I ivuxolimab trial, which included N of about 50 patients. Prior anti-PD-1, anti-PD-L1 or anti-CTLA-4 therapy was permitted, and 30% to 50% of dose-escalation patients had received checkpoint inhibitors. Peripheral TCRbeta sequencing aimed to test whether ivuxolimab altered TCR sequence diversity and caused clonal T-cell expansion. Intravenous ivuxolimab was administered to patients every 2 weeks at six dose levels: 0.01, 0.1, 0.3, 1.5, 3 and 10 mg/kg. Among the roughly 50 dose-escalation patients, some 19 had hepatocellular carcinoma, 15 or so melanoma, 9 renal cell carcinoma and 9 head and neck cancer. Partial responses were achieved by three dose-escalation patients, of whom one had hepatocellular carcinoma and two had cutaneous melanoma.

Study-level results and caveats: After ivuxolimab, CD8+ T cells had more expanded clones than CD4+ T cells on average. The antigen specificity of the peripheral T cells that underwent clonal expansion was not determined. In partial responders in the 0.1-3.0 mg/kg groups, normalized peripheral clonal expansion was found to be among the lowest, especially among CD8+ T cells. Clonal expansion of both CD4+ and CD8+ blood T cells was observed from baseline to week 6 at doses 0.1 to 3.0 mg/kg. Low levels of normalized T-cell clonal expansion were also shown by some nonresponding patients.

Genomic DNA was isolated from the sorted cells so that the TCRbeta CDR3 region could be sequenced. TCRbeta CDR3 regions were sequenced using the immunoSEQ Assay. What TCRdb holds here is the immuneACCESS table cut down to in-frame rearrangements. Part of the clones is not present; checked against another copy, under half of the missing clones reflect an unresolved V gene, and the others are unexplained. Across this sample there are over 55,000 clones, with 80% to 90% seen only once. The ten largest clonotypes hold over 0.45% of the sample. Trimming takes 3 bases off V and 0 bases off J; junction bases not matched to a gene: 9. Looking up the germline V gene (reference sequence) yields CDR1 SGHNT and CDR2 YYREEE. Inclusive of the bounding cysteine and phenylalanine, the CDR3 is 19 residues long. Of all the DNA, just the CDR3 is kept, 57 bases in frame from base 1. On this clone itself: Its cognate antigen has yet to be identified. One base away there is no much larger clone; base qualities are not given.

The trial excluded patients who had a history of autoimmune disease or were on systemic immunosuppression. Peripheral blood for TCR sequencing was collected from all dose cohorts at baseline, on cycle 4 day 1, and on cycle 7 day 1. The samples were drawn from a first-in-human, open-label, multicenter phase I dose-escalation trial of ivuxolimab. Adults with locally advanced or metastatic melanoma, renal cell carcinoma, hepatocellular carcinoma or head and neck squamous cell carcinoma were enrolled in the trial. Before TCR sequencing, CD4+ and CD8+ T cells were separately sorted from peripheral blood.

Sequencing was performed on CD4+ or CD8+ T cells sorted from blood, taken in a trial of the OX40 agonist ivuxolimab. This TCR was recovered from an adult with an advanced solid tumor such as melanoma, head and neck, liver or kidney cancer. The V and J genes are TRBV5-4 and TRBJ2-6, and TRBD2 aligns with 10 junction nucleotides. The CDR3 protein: CASSSNSGGPGSGANVLTF. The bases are TGTGCCAGCAGCTCGAATAGCGGGGGGCCCGGCTCTGGGGCCAACGTCCTGACTTTC.